The T cell receptor (beta chain) under discussion was sequenced for a study of blood T cell repertoires in COVID-19. Across the study: Material from acute and convalescent COVID-19 was sourced from the United States, Italy and Spain. Sample material is recorded as cDNA or gDNA derived from T cells, B-cell-depleted T cells, or PBMCs.

In the authors' methods: Nucleated cell number was recorded as an estimate derived from reference gene primer amplification. Assay used: immunoSEQ multiplex PCR; TCRdb lists only in-frame clones, some missing. For V, J and clone size, that table is used; D and trimming come from the DNA. The sample includes around 140,000 clones, around 87% of them seen just once. Germline trimming cut 2 bases from V and 1 base from J; bases unmatched to any gene: 4. The CDR3 is made up of 15 amino acids. The germline CDR1 and CDR2 sequences are LGHNT and FRNRAP. The sequencing input was peripheral blood. This receptor was identified in a man in his fifties with active COVID-19. The V and J genes are TRBV12-5 and TRBJ1-2; 7 bases line up with TRBD1. The CDR3 nucleotides read TGTGCTAGTGGTTTGCCAGGACAGGTTAACTATGGCTACACCTTC. It yields the protein CASGLPGQVNYGYTF.